Presented here are 28 T cell receptor beta chains from one specimen sequenced in a study of OX40 agonist ivuxolimab in advanced cancers. Some clones are missing from TCRdb's copy, which holds only in-frame ones; the method was immunoSEQ multiplex PCR. The top ten hold about 0.57% of the sample, which has 65,000 to 90,000 clones, 85% seen once. The sample here was CD4+ or CD8+ T cells sorted from blood, taken in a trial of the OX40 agonist ivuxolimab. Receptors originate from an adult with an advanced solid tumor such as melanoma, head and neck, liver or kidney cancer.

The V gene is TRBV11-2, the J gene TRBJ2-3, with TRBD2 identical over 10 bases. The CDR3 length is 17 residues. With V trimmed by 2 bases and J by 2 bases, 7 bases remained unmatched. In germline, CDR1 is SGHAT, CDR2 FQNNGV. CDR3 sequence: CASSLLPAGGNTDTQYF. As DNA, the CDR3 is TGTGCCAGCAGCTTACTGCCAGCGGGGGGGAACACAGATACGCAGTATTTT.

This sequence joins TRBV6-6 and TRBJ1-3; possibly TRBD1 for D (5 bases). The V and J ends lost 2 bases and 2 bases respectively, with 7 bases between them. The CDR3 loop spans 14 amino acids. In germline, CDR1 is MNHNY, CDR2 SVGAGI (reference sequence). The CDR3 region has the DNA TGTGCCAGCAGTTACGGGGGTCCTGGAAACACCATATATTTT. It codes for CASSYGGPGNTIYF.

This rearrangement joins TRBV7-2 to TRBJ2-3; perhaps TRBD1 as D (5 bases). CDR1 and CDR2 from the germline V gene are SGHTA and FQGNSA. CDR3 size: 14 residues. V was pared by 2 bases and J by 5 bases, with 11 bases between. CDR3 protein: CASSLKGWGDTQYF. DNA for the CDR3: TGTGCCAGCAGCTTAAAGGGGTGGGGAGATACGCAGTATTTT.

The chain employs TRBV7-6 and TRBJ2-1, with 11 nucleotides matching TRBD2. V was pared by 4 bases and J by 4 bases, with 3 bases of the junction left unmatched. The CDR3 sequence is 15 residues long. Looked up from germline, CDR1 is SGHVS and CDR2 is FNYEAQ. CDR3 DNA: TGTGCCAGCAGCTCCGGGACTAGCGGTTACAATGAGCAGTTCTTC. Translating it yields CASSSGTSGYNEQFF.

V gene TRBV4-3 combines with J gene TRBJ1-2; tentative D call: TRBD1 (6 bases). Germline loops: CDR1 LGHNA, CDR2 YSLEER. The CDR3 has 14 amino acids. V gave up 3 bases and J gave up 4 bases, with 12 bases separating them. In DNA, the CDR3 is TGCGCCAGCAGCCAGCGCAGGGACACCTATGGCTACACCTTC. Its protein is CASSQRRDTYGYTF.

This sequence joins TRBV19 and TRBJ2-6; no reliable D call. The V end lost 3 bases, the J end lost 0 bases, and 9 bases lay between the germline ends. CDR3 length: 16 amino acids. Looked up from germline, CDR1 is LNHDA and CDR2 is SQIVND (reference sequence). The CDR3 protein is CASSIHASSGANVLTF. The CDR3 DNA reads TGTGCCAGTAGTATTCATGCGAGCTCTGGGGCCAACGTCCTGACTTTC.

The chain has TRBV19 and TRBJ2-2, with D uncertain. Germline loops: CDR1 LNHDA, CDR2 SQIVND (reference sequence). This CDR3 region has 13 residues. V was cut by 7 bases and J by 2 bases, with 8 bases left in between. The CDR3 spells CASNRPNTGELFF. CDR3 coding DNA: TGTGCCAGTAACCGACCCAACACCGGGGAGCTGTTTTTT.

This rearrangement joins TRBV11-1 to TRBJ2-5; the D call may be TRBD1 or TRBD2 (6 bases each). Germline V lookup: CDR1 SGHAT, CDR2 FQDESV (reference sequence). This CDR3 contains 15 residues. V was clipped by 1 base and J by 5 bases, with 14 bases between them. Written as DNA, the CDR3 is TGTGCCAGCAGCTTAGAGATCGGGGGCAGGGAGACCCAGTACTTC. It codes for CASSLEIGGRETQYF.

The chain recombines TRBV6-6 with TRBJ2-1; perhaps TRBD1 as D (6 bases). Trimming took off 3 bases at V and 6 bases at J, with 15 bases between the two ends. Germline CDR1 and CDR2: MNHNY and SVGAGI (reference sequence). The CDR3 covers 15 residues. CDR3 sequence (DNA): TGTGCCAGCAGTTATTCAGGGGTGTCGAGCAATGAGCAGTTCTTC. Protein product: CASSYSGVSSNEQFF.

Of note for this clone: The sample holds other DNA sequences that translate to the same CDR3. The J gene is TRBJ2-5, the V gene TRBV7-2; TRBD2 is a possible D gene (5 bases). The CDR3 sequence is 13 residues long. The germline V gene encodes CDR1 SGHTA and CDR2 FQGNSA. The V end was cut by 5 bases, the J end by 0 bases, with 7 bases between. CDR3 DNA sequence: TGTGCCAGCAGCCCGGACTACCAAGAGACCCAGTACTTC. It codes for CASSPDYQETQYF.

The chain combines TRBV28 with TRBJ1-1; possible D gene TRBD1, 6 bases. The V gene's germline CDR1 is MDHEN and CDR2 SYDVKM. This CDR3 is 15 amino acids long. Trimming removed 3 bases at V and 4 bases at J, with 15 bases between. Here the CDR3 DNA reads TGTGCCAGCAGTTTGGGGGCCGCGGGGACCACTGAAGCTTTCTTT. This gives the protein CASSLGAAGTTEAFF.

This chain connects TRBV19 to TRBJ2-3, with 8 bases fitting TRBD2. CDR3 length: 14 amino acids. Per the germline V gene, CDR1 is LNHDA and CDR2 is SQIVND (reference sequence). Germline trimming cut 7 bases from V and 4 bases from J; bases unmatched to any gene: 7. CDR3: CASTVLAGSDTQYF. For the CDR3, the DNA is TGTGCCAGTACGGTATTAGCGGGGTCAGATACGCAGTATTTT.

CDR3 loop: CSVVDRRNNEAFF. CDR3 bases: TGCAGCGTTGTAGACAGGAGAAATAATGAAGCTTTCTTT. The chain has TRBV29-1 and TRBJ1-1, with D tentatively TRBD1 (6 bases). V was shortened by 4 bases and J by 7 bases, with 16 bases between the two germline ends. This CDR3 comprises 13 residues. Per the germline V gene, CDR1 is SQVTM and CDR2 is ANQGSEA.

The chain recombines TRBV18 with TRBJ1-1; D is unclear. Germline V gene lookup returns CDR1 KGHSH and CDR2 LQKENI. V was shortened by 6 bases and J by 1 base, with 21 bases between the two germline ends. The length of the CDR3 is 17 residues. CDR3 sequence: CASSANTVAGRNTEAFF. The CDR3 DNA is TGTGCCAGCTCTGCAAATACAGTGGCGGGGAGGAACACTGAAGCTTTCTTT.

This rearrangement joins TRBV5-4 to TRBJ1-1; D is possibly TRBD1 (5 bases). The CDR3 totals 15 residues. Trimming removed 4 bases from V and 1 base from J, with 14 bases in between. The germline CDR1 and CDR2 sequences are SGHNT and YYREEE (reference sequence). The CDR3: CASSPGGTRNTEAFF. The CDR3 region has the DNA TGTGCCAGCAGCCCCGGGGGGACCCGGAACACTGAAGCTTTCTTT. Full variable domain (rest looked up from reference TRBV5-4 and TRBJ1-1): ETGVTQSPTHLIKTRGQQVTLRCSSQSGHNTVSWYQQALGQGPQFIFQYYREEENGRGNFPPRFSGLQFPNYSSELNVNALELDDSALYLCASSPGGTRNTEAFFGQGTRLTVV.

V gene TRBV27 combines with J gene TRBJ2-3; D call uncertain. The CDR3 has 13 amino acids. Trimming removed 6 bases from V and 8 bases from J, with 15 bases in between. The germline V gene has CDR1 MNHEY and CDR2 SMNVEV (reference sequence). CDR3 in amino acids: CASSHPGVVTQYF. In DNA form, the CDR3 reads TGTGCCAGCAGCCATCCAGGAGTCGTTACGCAGTATTTT.

J is TRBJ2-5 and V is TRBV30; 12 positions match TRBD1. Germline loops: CDR1 GTSNPN, CDR2 SVGIG (reference sequence). The V segment lost 2 bases and the J segment 1 base; nucleotides outside the gene matches: 5. CDR3 length: 16 residues. CDR3: CAWSPGQGALQETQYF. In DNA form, the CDR3 reads TGTGCCTGGAGTCCGGGACAGGGGGCTCTCCAAGAGACCCAGTACTTC.

This clone was recorded a few times. The chain carries TRBV30 and TRBJ2-1; D may be TRBD2 (7 bases). The CDR3 runs 14 residues. CDR1 is GTSNPN, CDR2 SVGIG, per germline (reference sequence). V lost 2 bases, J lost 7 bases, and 15 bases lay in between. CDR3 DNA sequence: TGTGCCTGGAGTTTGGGGGGGCGAAGGAATGAGCAGTTCTTC. It encodes CAWSLGGRRNEQFF.

The rearrangement joins TRBV19 to TRBJ2-5, with 7 bases lining up with TRBD1. Germline lookup yields CDR1 LNHDA and CDR2 SQIVND (reference sequence). The CDR3 consists of 15 residues. V gave up 5 bases and J gave up 4 bases; unmatched junction bases: 10. The DNA of the CDR3 is TGTGCCAGTAGTCAGGGACAGACGATTGGAGAGACCCAGTACTTC. This encodes CASSQGQTIGETQYF.

This clone appeared once. For the CDR3, the DNA is TGTGCCAGCAGCGACAGGGGAAAGGTTGGCTACACCTTC. Protein product: CASSDRGKVGYTF. The chain links TRBV5-6 to TRBJ1-2, with 8 bases matching TRBD1. V was pared by 4 bases and J by 7 bases, with 6 bases of the junction left unmatched. This CDR3 has 13 residues. The V gene's germline CDR1 is SGHDT and CDR2 YYEEEE.

This rearrangement joins TRBV19 to TRBJ1-4; D uncertain. CDR3 length: 14 residues. Germline V gene lookup returns CDR1 LNHDA and CDR2 SQIVND (reference sequence). Trimming stripped 3 bases from V and 5 bases from J, with 10 bases between. The CDR3 DNA sequence: TGTGCCAGTAGTATGAACCGCCCGAATGAAAAACTGTTTTTT. Amino acids: CASSMNRPNEKLFF.

The chain has TRBV5-6 and TRBJ2-7; D may match TRBD1 or TRBD2 (5 bases each). CDR3 length equals 15 residues. Germline V lookup: CDR1 SGHDT, CDR2 YYEEEE. V lost 6 bases and J 2 bases, leaving 18 bases between the germline ends. CDR3 sequence (DNA): TGTGCCAGCAAAGTCCAGGGAGAGGGAGCCTACGAGCAGTACTTC. Its protein is CASKVQGEGAYEQYF.

This chain connects TRBV18 to TRBJ1-6, with a possible D match to TRBD1 (5 bases). This CDR3 comprises 15 residues. Germline loops: CDR1 KGHSH, CDR2 LQKENI. The germline V and J ends were trimmed by 2 bases and 4 bases, with 9 bases remaining between them. The CDR3 DNA follows: TGTGCCAGCTCACCAGTCCAGGGATATAATTCACCCCTCCACTTT. Protein product: CASSPVQGYNSPLHF.

In nucleotides, the CDR3 is TGTGCCAGCAGCCCCCCTTTCGTGCGTACGGATTATGGCTACACCTTC. This encodes CASSPPFVRTDYGYTF. The chain joins TRBV21-1 to TRBJ1-2. TRBV21-1 is tagged as a pseudogene. The CDR3 runs to 16 residues.

This clone was detected once. The chain recombines TRBV29-1 with TRBJ1-1; D might be TRBD1 (5 bases). V was cut by 7 bases and J by 1 base, with 10 bases left in between. The CDR3 is made up of 12 amino acids. CDR1 is SQVTM and CDR2 is ANQGSEA in the germline V gene. The CDR3 protein is CSGGTGNTEAFF. DNA for the CDR3: TGCAGCGGGGGGACCGGGAACACTGAAGCTTTCTTT.

This chain links TRBV4-2 with TRBJ1-4; D may be TRBD1 (6 bases). The CDR3 is 18 residues long. Germline loops: CDR1 LGHNA, CDR2 YNFKEQ. V was pared by 4 bases and J by 6 bases, with 24 bases between. The CDR3 region has the DNA TGTGCCAGCAGCCTCTTTGGGATTGACGCAGGGGTTCATGAAAAACTGTTTTTT. It is translated as CASSLFGIDAGVHEKLFF.

This clone has just a few counts. The rearrangement joins TRBV11-2 to TRBJ2-7; 11 nucleotides agree with TRBD2. This CDR3 region has 16 residues. CDR1 and CDR2 (germline): SGHAT, FQNNGV. The V and J ends lost 4 bases and 4 bases, in that order; junction bases with no gene match: 9. The CDR3 here is CASSSLRRLAGYEQYF. The CDR3 DNA reads as TGTGCCAGCAGCTCCCTGAGGCGACTAGCGGGGTACGAGCAGTACTTC.

The chain couples TRBV7-2 to TRBJ2-1, with D uncertain. The CDR3 totals 14 residues. Germline loops: CDR1 SGHTA, CDR2 FQGNSA. Trimming left V 5 bases short and J 5 bases short, with 13 bases between. CDR3 nucleotides: TGTGCCAGCAGCCCAGGAGCAGACCACAATGAGCAGTTCTTC. This gives the protein CASSPGADHNEQFF.